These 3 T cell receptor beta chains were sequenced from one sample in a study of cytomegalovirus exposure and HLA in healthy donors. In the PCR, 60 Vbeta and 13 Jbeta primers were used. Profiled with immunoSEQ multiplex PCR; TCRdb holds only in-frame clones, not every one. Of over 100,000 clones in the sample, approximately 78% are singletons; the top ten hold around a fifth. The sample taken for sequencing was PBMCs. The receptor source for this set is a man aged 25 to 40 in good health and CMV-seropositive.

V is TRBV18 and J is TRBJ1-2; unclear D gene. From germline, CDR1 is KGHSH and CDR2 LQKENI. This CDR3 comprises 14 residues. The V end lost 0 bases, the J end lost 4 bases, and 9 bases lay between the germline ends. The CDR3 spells CASSPPQQLYGYTF. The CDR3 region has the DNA TGTGCCAGCTCACCACCGCAACAGCTCTATGGCTACACCTTC. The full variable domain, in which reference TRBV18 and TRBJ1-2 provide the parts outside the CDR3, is NAGVMQNPRHLVRRRGQEARLRCSPMKGHSHVYWYRQLPEEGLKFMVYLQKENIIDESGMPKERFSAEFPKEGPSILRIQQVVRGDSAAYFCASSPPQQLYGYTFGSGTRLTVV.

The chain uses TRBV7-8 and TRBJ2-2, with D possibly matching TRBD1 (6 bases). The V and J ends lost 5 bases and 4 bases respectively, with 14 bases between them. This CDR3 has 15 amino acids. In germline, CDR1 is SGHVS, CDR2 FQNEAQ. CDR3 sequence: CASSIHRAGTGELFF. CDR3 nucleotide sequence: TGTGCCAGCAGCATCCACAGGGCAGGCACCGGGGAGCTGTTTTTT. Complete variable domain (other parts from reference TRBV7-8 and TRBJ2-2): GAGVSQSPRYKVAKRGQDVALRCDPISGHVSLFWYQQALGQGPEFLTYFQNEAQLDKSGLPSDRFFAERPEGSVSTLKIQRTQQEDSAVYLCASSIHRAGTGELFFGEGSRLTVL.

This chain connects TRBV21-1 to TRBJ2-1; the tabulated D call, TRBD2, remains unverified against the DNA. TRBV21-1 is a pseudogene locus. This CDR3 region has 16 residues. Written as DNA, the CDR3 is TGTGCCAGCAGCAAAGAGGCGCGGGAGGCTCACAATGAGCAGTTCTTC. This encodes CASSKEAREAHNEQFF.